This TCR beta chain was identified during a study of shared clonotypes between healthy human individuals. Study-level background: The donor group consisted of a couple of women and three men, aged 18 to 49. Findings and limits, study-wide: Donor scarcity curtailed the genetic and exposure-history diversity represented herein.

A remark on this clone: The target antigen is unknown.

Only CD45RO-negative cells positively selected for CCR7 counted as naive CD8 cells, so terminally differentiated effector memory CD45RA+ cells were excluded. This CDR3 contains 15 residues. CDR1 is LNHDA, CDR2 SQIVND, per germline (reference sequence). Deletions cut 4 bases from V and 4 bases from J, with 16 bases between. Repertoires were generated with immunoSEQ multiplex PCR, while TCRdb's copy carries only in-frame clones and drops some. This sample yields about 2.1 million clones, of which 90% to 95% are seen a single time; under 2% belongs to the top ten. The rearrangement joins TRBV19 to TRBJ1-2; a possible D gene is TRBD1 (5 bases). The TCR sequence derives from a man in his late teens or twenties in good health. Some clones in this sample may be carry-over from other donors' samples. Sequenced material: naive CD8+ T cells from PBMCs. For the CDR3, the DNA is TGTGCCAGTAGTACCGACCTGGGGGAATCCTATGGCTACACCTTC. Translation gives CASSTDLGESYGYTF.